The 31 T cell receptor beta chains below were found in one sample sequenced in a study of shared clonotypes between healthy human individuals (TCRdb year 2020). Libraries came from the immunoSEQ multiplex PCR assay. As stored in TCRdb, this immuneACCESS dataset retains in-frame rearrangements with V and J assigned. A fraction of the clones does not appear; measured against another copy, unresolved V genes explain less than half of the discrepancy, and the remainder lacks a known reason. The sample includes about 1.5 million clones, with 98% observed a single time. The ten largest clones represent roughly 0.45% of the sample. The sequencing sample was made of naive CD4+ T cells sorted from blood. This specimen's cell subset or site label, interpreted: CD45RA+ positively selected. Receptor source: a man in his thirties or forties in good health.

The table lists this clone with a count of one. This chain links TRBV6-1 with TRBJ1-2; D unresolved. Germline loops: CDR1 MNHNS, CDR2 SASEGT. The CDR3 consists of 14 residues. The V end was cut by 6 bases, the J end by 7 bases, with 18 bases between. CDR3 region: CASSSFSLGGGYTF. The CDR3 nucleotides are TGTGCCAGCAGCTCCTTCTCGCTAGGTGGTGGCTACACCTTC.

The chain joins TRBV7-9 to TRBJ1-2; D unresolved. CDR3 length: 14 amino acids. Germline assignment: CDR1 SEHNR and CDR2 FQNEAQ (reference sequence). Trimming removed 5 bases at V and 4 bases at J, with 14 bases between. The CDR3 nucleotides read TGTGCCAGCAGCCCGAGAACAGACTTCTATGGCTACACCTTC. Its translation: CASSPRTDFYGYTF.

The chain carries TRBV11-2 and TRBJ2-7, with D tentatively TRBD2 (6 bases). Germline values: CDR1 SGHAT, CDR2 FQNNGV. V dropped 1 base and J dropped 4 bases, with 14 bases sitting between them. This CDR3 spans 15 amino acids. The CDR3 region is CASSLVGGSLYEQYF. CDR3 in DNA: TGTGCCAGCAGCTTAGTTGGGGGGAGTCTTTACGAGCAGTACTTC.

The chain has TRBV6-5 and TRBJ2-1, with a tentative D call TRBD1 (5 bases). The CDR3 length is 14 residues. Trimming cost V 2 bases and J 8 bases, with 13 bases left between them. The germline V gene encodes CDR1 MNHEY and CDR2 SVGAGI. The CDR3 region is CASSYLGRAHEQFF. CDR3 sequence (DNA): TGTGCCAGCAGTTACCTAGGCAGGGCGCATGAGCAGTTCTTC.

The V and J genes are TRBV25-1 and TRBJ2-7; D not resolved. Germline V CDR1 and CDR2: MGHDK, SYGVNS. Trimming pared 3 bases from V and 0 bases from J, leaving 3 bases between. The length of the CDR3 is 12 residues. CDR3 sequence (DNA): TGTGCCAGCAGTGACAACTCCTACGAGCAGTACTTC. Translating gives CASSDNSYEQYF.

This chain connects TRBV7-9 to TRBJ1-2; tentatively, D is TRBD1 (5 bases). The V gene lost 5 bases and the J gene lost 1 base, with 11 bases spanning the gap. This CDR3 comprises 14 residues. Germline V gene data show CDR1 as SEHNR and CDR2 as FQNEAQ (reference sequence). The CDR3 region is CASSVVGDNYGYTF. CDR3 nucleotide sequence: TGTGCCAGCAGCGTAGTGGGGGATAACTATGGCTACACCTTC.

The chain links TRBV5-1 to TRBJ2-3; D could derive from TRBD1 or TRBD2 (5 bases each). Trimming left V 3 bases short and J 1 base short, with 12 bases between. This CDR3 contains 15 residues. CDR1 and CDR2 from the germline V gene are SGHRS and YFSETQ. As DNA, the CDR3 is TGCGCCAGCAGCTGGGGCGGTAGCGGCACAGATACGCAGTATTTT. Protein: CASSWGGSGTDTQYF.

J is TRBJ2-3 and V is TRBV2; 7 bases are shared with TRBD1. The CDR3 is made up of 13 amino acids. Germline CDR1 reads SNHLY; CDR2 reads FYNNEI. With 8 bases clipped from V and 0 bases from J, the junction kept 2 bases outside the gene matches. In nucleotides, the CDR3 is TGTGCCAGCGACAGGGAAAGCACAGATACGCAGTATTTT. This codes for CASDRESTDTQYF.

This chain connects TRBV14 to TRBJ2-3, with 12 bases matching TRBD2. CDR1 and CDR2 (germline): SGHDN, FVKESK. The CDR3 has 16 residues. V lost 4 bases, J lost 2 bases, and 4 bases stayed unmatched. The CDR3 DNA is TGTGCCAGCAGCCTGCTAGCGGGAGGGATCACAGATACGCAGTATTTT. Translation gives CASSLLAGGITDTQYF.

Notes on this clone: In the same sample, other DNA sequences code for this CDR3. V gene TRBV5-1 combines with J gene TRBJ2-5; TRBD1 matches at 9 bases. Unmatched junction bases numbered 3, after V lost 4 bases and J lost 5 bases. CDR1 SGHRS and CDR2 YFSETQ come from the germline V gene. This CDR3 has 13 residues. CDR3 nucleotide sequence: TGCGCCAGCAGCCTGGGACAGGGTGAGACCCAGTACTTC. It is translated as CASSLGQGETQYF.

This chain joins TRBV10-2 and TRBJ1-4, with 11 bases that match TRBD1. Germline CDR1 and CDR2: WSHSY and SAAADI. V was clipped by 8 bases and J by 7 bases; unmatched bases: 3. The length of the CDR3 is 13 residues. The CDR3 loop reads CASRTGGGEKLFF. For the CDR3, the DNA is TGCGCCAGCCGGACAGGGGGCGGTGAAAAACTGTTTTTT.

The J gene is TRBJ1-2, the V gene TRBV9, with D uncertain. There are 12 residues in the CDR3. CDR1 and CDR2 (germline): SGDLS, YYNGEE. Trimming stripped 3 bases from V and 8 bases from J, with 11 bases between. The CDR3 DNA is TGTGCCAGCAGCGCAGACGCAAGGGGCTACACCTTC. Its translation is CASSADARGYTF. Full variable domain (remainder filled in from reference TRBV9 and TRBJ1-2): DSGVTQTPKHLITATGQRVTLRCSPRSGDLSVYWYQQSLDQGLQFLIQYYNGEERAKGNILERFSAQQFPDLHSELNLSSLELGDSALYFCASSADARGYTFGSGTRLTVV.

V usage is TRBV7-9 and J usage is TRBJ2-3; 13 bases align to TRBD2. This CDR3 has 16 amino acids. Germline trimming cut 8 bases from V and 4 bases from J; bases unmatched to any gene: 9. CDR1 is SEHNR, CDR2 FQNEAQ, per germline (reference sequence). The CDR3 DNA sequence: TGTGCCAGCTCTCGGGGACTAGCGGGATCCCCAGATACGCAGTATTTT. It specifies CASSRGLAGSPDTQYF.

The chain recombines TRBV10-2 with TRBJ1-2; D ambiguous. CDR3 length: 15 amino acids. Germline V CDR1 and CDR2: WSHSY, SAAADI. V dropped 2 bases and J dropped 4 bases, with 14 bases sitting between them. The CDR3, as DNA: TGCGCCAGCAGTGAGGGGCCAGGTTCCCTCTATGGCTACACCTTC. Its translation: CASSEGPGSLYGYTF.

To note about this clone: Within the sample, other DNA sequences also encode this same CDR3. The chain combines TRBV11-3 with TRBJ1-3; D remains ambiguous. Trimming took off 3 bases at V and 0 bases at J, with 9 bases between the two ends. This CDR3 is 15 amino acids long. The germline V gene has CDR1 SGHNT and CDR2 YENEEA. For the CDR3, the DNA is TGTGCCAGCAGCTTGGACGGGAGCTCTGGAAACACCATATATTTT. Residues: CASSLDGSSGNTIYF.

This chain uses TRBV7-9 with TRBJ1-1; no clear D. Trimming pared 3 bases from V and 1 base from J, leaving 9 bases between. CDR1 and CDR2 from the germline V gene are SEHNR and FQNEAQ (reference sequence). The CDR3 has 14 amino acids. DNA of the CDR3: TGTGCCAGCAGCTTCGTTTGGGGGAACACTGAAGCTTTCTTT. This sequence encodes CASSFVWGNTEAFF.

The V gene is TRBV28, the J gene TRBJ2-1, with unresolved D. V lost 7 bases to trimming and J lost 2 bases, with 18 bases between them. The germline V gene encodes CDR1 MDHEN and CDR2 SYDVKM. The CDR3 runs to 16 residues. CDR3: CASIPPTSIPYNEQFF. The DNA for the CDR3 is TGTGCCAGCATCCCCCCGACCTCTATCCCCTACAATGAGCAGTTCTTC.

The chain is built from TRBV29-1 and TRBJ1-1; D uncertain. Trimming removed 7 bases from V and 4 bases from J, with 10 bases in between. The germline CDR1 and CDR2 sequences are SQVTM and ANQGSEA. CDR3 size: 11 residues. The CDR3 nucleotides are TGCAGCGCAGCGGTGAGCACTGAAGCTTTCTTT. Protein: CSAAVSTEAFF.

V usage is TRBV6-6 and J usage is TRBJ1-5; no clear D. The CDR3 spans 13 residues. Germline CDR1 MNHNY, CDR2 SVGAGI (reference sequence). Trimming took 4 bases from V and 7 from J, leaving 11 bases between them. Here the CDR3 reads CASSSKNGQPQHF. The DNA for the CDR3 is TGTGCCAGCAGTTCCAAAAACGGGCAGCCCCAGCATTTT.

The chain links TRBV6-4 to TRBJ2-1, with no clear D. This CDR3 spans 16 amino acids. Germline CDR1 is MRHNA and CDR2 is SNTAGT. V was pared by 0 bases and J by 2 bases, with 11 bases between. CDR3 loop: CASSDSRRTPYNEQFF. CDR3 nucleotides: TGTGCCAGCAGTGACTCTCGACGGACCCCCTACAATGAGCAGTTCTTC.

The CDR3 sequence is CASSVALVSEAFF. CDR3 sequence (DNA): TGTGCCAGCAGCGTAGCGTTGGTGAGTGAAGCTTTCTTT. The chain recombines TRBV9 with TRBJ1-1, with unresolved D. There are 13 residues in the CDR3. With 0 bases removed from V and 7 bases from J, the gap between germline ends came to 10 bases. CDR1 is SGDLS, CDR2 YYNGEE, per germline.

V is TRBV5-4 and J is TRBJ2-1, with 8 bases matching TRBD2. V lost 6 bases and J lost 5; bases outside the gene matches: 13. CDR3 length equals 16 residues. From germline, CDR1 is SGHNT and CDR2 YYREEE (reference sequence). CDR3 loop: CASTQGESGGHNEQFF. CDR3 nucleotides: TGTGCCAGCACCCAAGGAGAGAGCGGGGGCCACAATGAGCAGTTCTTC. Variable domain in full (rest from reference TRBV5-4 and TRBJ2-1): ETGVTQSPTHLIKTRGQQVTLRCSSQSGHNTVSWYQQALGQGPQFIFQYYREEENGRGNFPPRFSGLQFPNYSSELNVNALELDDSALYLCASTQGESGGHNEQFFGPGTRLTVL.

On this clone: The sample contains more than one DNA sequence encoding this CDR3. V gene TRBV5-1 combines with J gene TRBJ1-1; 11 bases agree with TRBD1. Germline CDR1 SGHRS, CDR2 YFSETQ. The CDR3 is 14 amino acids. J lost 4 bases, V lost 4 bases, and 3 bases had no gene match. CDR3: CASSTGTGGTEAFF. The CDR3 region has the DNA TGCGCCAGCAGCACTGGGACAGGGGGCACTGAAGCTTTCTTT.

The count of this clone is one. The genes are TRBV5-8 and TRBJ2-7; 7 bases are a match to TRBD1. Germline CDR1 reads SGHTS; CDR2 reads YDEGEE. Unmatched junction bases numbered 10, after V lost 4 bases and J lost 3 bases. The CDR3 totals 15 residues. As DNA, the CDR3 is TGTGCCAGCAGCCCGACCGGGACAGCCAGCTACGAGCAGTACTTC. Its translation: CASSPTGTASYEQYF.

The CDR3, as DNA: TGTGCCAGCAGGGACAGGGGGTTCGAGCAGTACTTC. Amino acids: CASRDRGFEQYF. V gene TRBV6-1 combines with J gene TRBJ2-7, with 10 positions matching TRBD1. Per germline, CDR1 MNHNS and CDR2 SASEGT. Trimming at V came to 6 bases and at J to 6 bases, leaving 2 bases not matched to a gene. This CDR3 is 12 amino acids long.

The chain links TRBV28 to TRBJ2-3; no clear D. The CDR3 covers 14 residues. Trimming left V 5 bases short and J 2 bases short, with 11 bases between. The germline CDR1 and CDR2 sequences are MDHEN and SYDVKM. The CDR3 here is CASSHWGNTDTQYF. The CDR3 DNA sequence: TGTGCCAGCAGTCATTGGGGAAACACAGATACGCAGTATTTT. Drawing the rest from reference TRBV28 and TRBJ2-3, the complete variable domain is DVKVTQSSRYLVKRTGEKVFLECVQDMDHENMFWYRQDPGLGLRLIYFSYDVKMKEKGDIPEGYSVSREKKERFSLILESASTNQTSMYLCASSHWGNTDTQYFGPGTRLTVL.

This chain joins TRBV7-6 and TRBJ2-7; 11 bases line up with TRBD1. With 2 bases clipped from V and 6 bases from J, the junction kept 6 bases outside the gene matches. There are 15 residues in the CDR3. Germline V gives CDR1 SGHVS, CDR2 FNYEAQ. The CDR3 DNA reads TGTGCCAGCAGCTTATTCTCCGGGACAGGGGGCGAGCAGTACTTC. Encoded protein: CASSLFSGTGGEQYF.

This chain links TRBV16 with TRBJ1-5; D remains unclear. V was trimmed by 2 bases and J by 2 bases, leaving 16 bases between them. The CDR3 is 17 amino acids. Looked up from germline, CDR1 is KGHSY and CDR2 is FQNENV. CDR3 in DNA: TGTGCCAGCAGCCAAAACGGGCCCCGAAAGGGCAATCAGCCCCAGCATTTT. Its protein product is CASSQNGPRKGNQPQHF. The entire variable domain, with the rest obtained from reference TRBV16 and TRBJ1-5, is as follows: GEEVAQTPKHLVRGEGQKAKLYCAPIKGHSYVFWYQQVLKNEFKFLISFQNENVFDETGMPKERFSAKCLPNSPCSLEIQATKLEDSAVYFCASSQNGPRKGNQPQHFGDGTRLSIL.

As concerns this clone: Other DNA sequences in this sample translate to the same CDR3. The chain carries TRBV28 and TRBJ2-3; weak D call: TRBD2 (5 bases). Trimming took 6 bases from V and 1 from J, leaving 11 bases between them. Germline V gene data show CDR1 as MDHEN and CDR2 as SYDVKM. This CDR3 spans 14 amino acids. The CDR3 loop reads CASSLPGGTDTQYF. The CDR3 coding sequence is TGTGCCAGCAGCCTCCCCGGGGGCACAGATACGCAGTATTTT.

V gene TRBV9 combines with J gene TRBJ2-5; 7 bases line up with TRBD2. CDR3 length: 15 residues. The germline V gene has CDR1 SGDLS and CDR2 YYNGEE. After removal of 0 bases from V and 5 bases from J, the junction contained 7 bases not matched to a gene. The CDR3 protein is CASSVVDGRLETQYF. The CDR3 DNA reads as TGTGCCAGCAGCGTAGTCGACGGGAGGCTGGAGACCCAGTACTTC.

The chain carries TRBV10-1 and TRBJ2-3, with 13 bases fitting TRBD2. This CDR3 comprises 24 residues. With 4 bases clipped from V and 4 bases from J, the junction kept 29 bases outside the gene matches. CDR1 and CDR2 (germline): WNHNN, SYGVQD (reference sequence). The CDR3 DNA reads TGCGCCAGCAGTGCCCCTCGGACAGGGGGCCCGGGACTAGCGGGAAAAGGAGGCCCAGATACGCAGTATTTT. This sequence encodes CASSAPRTGGPGLAGKGGPDTQYF.